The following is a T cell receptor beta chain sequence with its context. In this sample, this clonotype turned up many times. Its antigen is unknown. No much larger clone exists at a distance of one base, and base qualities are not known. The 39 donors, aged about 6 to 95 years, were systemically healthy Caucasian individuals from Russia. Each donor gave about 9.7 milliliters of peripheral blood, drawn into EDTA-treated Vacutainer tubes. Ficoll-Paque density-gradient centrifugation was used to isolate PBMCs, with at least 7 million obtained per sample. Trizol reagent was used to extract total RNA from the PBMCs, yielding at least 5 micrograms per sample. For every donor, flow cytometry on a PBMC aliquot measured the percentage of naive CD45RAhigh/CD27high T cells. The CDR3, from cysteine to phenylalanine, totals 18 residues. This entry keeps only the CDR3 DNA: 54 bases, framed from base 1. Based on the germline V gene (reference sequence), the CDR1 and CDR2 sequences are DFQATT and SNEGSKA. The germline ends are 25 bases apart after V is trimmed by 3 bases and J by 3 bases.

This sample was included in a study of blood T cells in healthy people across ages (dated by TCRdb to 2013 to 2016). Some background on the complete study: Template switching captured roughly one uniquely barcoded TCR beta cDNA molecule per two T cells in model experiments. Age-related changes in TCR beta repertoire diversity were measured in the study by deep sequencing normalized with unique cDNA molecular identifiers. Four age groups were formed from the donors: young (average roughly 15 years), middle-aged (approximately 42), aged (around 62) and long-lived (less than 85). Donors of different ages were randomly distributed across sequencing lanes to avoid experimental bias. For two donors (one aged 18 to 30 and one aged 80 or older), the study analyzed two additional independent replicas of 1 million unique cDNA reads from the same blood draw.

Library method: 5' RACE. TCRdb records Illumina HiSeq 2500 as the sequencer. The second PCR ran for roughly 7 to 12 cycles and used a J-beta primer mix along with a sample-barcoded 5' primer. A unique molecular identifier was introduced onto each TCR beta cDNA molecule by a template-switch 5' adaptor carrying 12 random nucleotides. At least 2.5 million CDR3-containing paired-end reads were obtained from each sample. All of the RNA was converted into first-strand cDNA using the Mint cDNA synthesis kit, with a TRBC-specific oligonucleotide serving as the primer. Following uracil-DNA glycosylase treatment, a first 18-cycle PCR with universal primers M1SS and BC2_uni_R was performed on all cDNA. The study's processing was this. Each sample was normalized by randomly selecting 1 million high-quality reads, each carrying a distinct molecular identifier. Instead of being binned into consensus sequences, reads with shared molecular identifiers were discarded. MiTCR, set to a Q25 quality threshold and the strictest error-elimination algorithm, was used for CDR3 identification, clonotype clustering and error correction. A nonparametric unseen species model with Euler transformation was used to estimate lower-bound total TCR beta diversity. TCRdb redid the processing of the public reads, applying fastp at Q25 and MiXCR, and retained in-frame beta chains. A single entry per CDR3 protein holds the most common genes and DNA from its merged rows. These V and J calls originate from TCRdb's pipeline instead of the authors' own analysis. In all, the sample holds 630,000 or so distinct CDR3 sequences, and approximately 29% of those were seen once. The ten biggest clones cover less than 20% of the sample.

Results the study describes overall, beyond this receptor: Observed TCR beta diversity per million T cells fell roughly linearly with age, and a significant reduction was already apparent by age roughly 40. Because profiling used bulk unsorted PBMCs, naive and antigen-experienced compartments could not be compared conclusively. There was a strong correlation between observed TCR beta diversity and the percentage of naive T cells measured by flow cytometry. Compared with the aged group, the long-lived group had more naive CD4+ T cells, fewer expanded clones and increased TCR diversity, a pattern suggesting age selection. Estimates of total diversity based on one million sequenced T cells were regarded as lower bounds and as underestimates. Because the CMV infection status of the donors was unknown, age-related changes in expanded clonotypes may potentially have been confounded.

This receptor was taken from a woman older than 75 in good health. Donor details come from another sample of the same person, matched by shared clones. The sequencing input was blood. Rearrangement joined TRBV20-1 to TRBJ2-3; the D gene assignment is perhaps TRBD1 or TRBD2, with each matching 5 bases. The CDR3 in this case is CSASLDPGGGTETDTQYF. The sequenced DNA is TGCAGTGCTAGTCTTGATCCTGGTGGGGGAACGGAAACAGATACGCAGTATTTT.